The source of this T cell receptor beta chain is a study of T cells in Graves' hyperthyroidism and ophthalmopathy. RNA transcripts gave rise to amplified TCR beta CDR3 regions. RT-PCR in the first round (using the HTBI primer set) targeted the TCR CDR3. TCRdb re-called the multiplex PCR reads with MiXCR, one entry per CDR3 protein. The sample yields 250,000 or so distinct CDR3 sequences, around 15% seen once. Looked up from germline, CDR1 is LGHDT and CDR2 is YNNKEL (reference sequence). This CDR3 is built from 17 residues. Trimming at V came to 5 bases and at J to 6 bases, leaving 14 bases not matched to a gene. Points from the study as a whole: Before onset, ophthalmopathy was predicted by the model a median about six months earlier.

There are many counts of this clonotype. What it recognizes is unknown. Sequencing input: blood. The source is a woman in her forties or fifties with Graves' hyperthyroidism that later progressed to Graves' ophthalmopathy. The chain links TRBV3-1 to TRBJ2-1; 9 bases line up with TRBD2. DNA for the CDR3: TGTGCCAGCAGCTCAGGGGATCCGGGGACTAGCAGCAATGAGCAGTTCTTC. Amino acids: CASSSGDPGTSSNEQFF.